These T cell receptor beta chains were read from a single sample in a study of blood T cell repertoires in COVID-19. Clones were read by immunoSEQ multiplex PCR, and TCRdb kept only the in-frame ones, dropping some. The table lists about 190,000 clones, 80% to 85% of them singletons. What was sequenced was peripheral blood. These receptors were taken from a woman of 80 years or more with COVID-19, enrolled during active disease. Each CDR3 is given with its conserved first and last residue. Each record gives: D gene, J gene, clone size, V gene, CDR3 DNA, CDR3 protein. D genes are given only for firm matches. Size is omitted from some rows. Given values are once, few, many or a class for expanded clones.

d_gene: .; j_gene: TRBJ1-1; abundance: .; v_gene: TRBV14; CDR3nt: TGTGCCAGCAGCCAAGATTCGAGCGGGAGGTGGTGGACTGAAGCTTTCTTT; CDR3aa: CASSQDSSGRWWTEAFF
d_gene: TRBD2; j_gene: TRBJ2-5; abundance: .; v_gene: TRBV24-1; CDR3nt: TGTGCCACCAGTGACCCTGGGAGGGAGGAGACCCAGTACTTC; CDR3aa: CATSDPGREETQYF
d_gene: TRBD1; j_gene: TRBJ1-4; abundance: .; v_gene: TRBV16; CDR3nt: TGTGCCAGCAGCGCCGGGACAGGGGGCAGATCTAATGAAAAACTGTTTTTT; CDR3aa: CASSAGTGGRSNEKLFF
d_gene: .; j_gene: TRBJ1-1; abundance: once; v_gene: TRBV15; CDR3nt: TGTGCCACCAGCAGAGATAGCGGGCCGGGGGGGAACACTGAAGCTTTCTTT; CDR3aa: CATSRDSGPGGNTEAFF
d_gene: TRBD1; j_gene: TRBJ1-1; abundance: .; v_gene: TRBV29-1; CDR3nt: TGCAGCGCCCGGACAGGGGGGGCTGAAGCTTTCTTT; CDR3aa: CSARTGGAEAFF
d_gene: .; j_gene: TRBJ1-2; abundance: .; v_gene: TRBV19; CDR3nt: TGTGCCAGTAGTATAGAAACAGGGTTCCATGGCTACACCTTC; CDR3aa: CASSIETGFHGYTF
d_gene: TRBD1; j_gene: TRBJ2-2; abundance: .; v_gene: TRBV6-1; CDR3nt: TGTGCCAGCAGTGAATGGACAGGTCTAGGTCGGACCGGGGAGCTGTTTTTT; CDR3aa: CASSEWTGLGRTGELFF
d_gene: .; j_gene: TRBJ1-5; abundance: .; v_gene: TRBV7-2; CDR3nt: TGTGCCAGCAGCTTAAACAGGGATCAGCCCCAGCATTTT; CDR3aa: CASSLNRDQPQHF
d_gene: .; j_gene: TRBJ1-2; abundance: .; v_gene: TRBV6-5; CDR3nt: TGTGCCAGCAGTTACTCCGGGACAACTTCTAACTATGGCTACACCTTC; CDR3aa: CASSYSGTTSNYGYTF
d_gene: .; j_gene: TRBJ2-5; abundance: .; v_gene: TRBV9; CDR3nt: TGTGCCAGCAGCGTAGACACTACACAAGAGACCCAGTACTTC; CDR3aa: CASSVDTTQETQYF
d_gene: .; j_gene: TRBJ2-5; abundance: few; v_gene: TRBV5-1; CDR3nt: TGCGCCAGCAGCTTGCGTTTCCAGGGGTCAAGGGAGACCCAGTACTTC; CDR3aa: CASSLRFQGSRETQYF
d_gene: TRBD1; j_gene: TRBJ2-3; abundance: .; v_gene: TRBV19; CDR3nt: TGTGCCAGTAGTCTAGCCGGGACAGGGCCCAGCAGCACAGATACGCAGTATTTT; CDR3aa: CASSLAGTGPSSTDTQYF
d_gene: TRBD1; j_gene: TRBJ1-3; abundance: .; v_gene: TRBV9; CDR3nt: TGTGCCAGCAGGGAGACAGGGTCCTCTGGAAACACCATATATTTT; CDR3aa: CASRETGSSGNTIYF
d_gene: .; j_gene: TRBJ1-2; abundance: .; v_gene: TRBV15; CDR3nt: TGTGCCACCAGCAGAGATTATAGGGACACAAAAGGCTACACCTTC; CDR3aa: CATSRDYRDTKGYTF
d_gene: .; j_gene: TRBJ1-4; abundance: .; v_gene: TRBV20-1; CDR3nt: TGCAGTGCGAGTACAGGGCTTGGGGATGAAAAACTGTTTTTT; CDR3aa: CSASTGLGDEKLFF
d_gene: .; j_gene: TRBJ2-1; abundance: .; v_gene: TRBV11-2; CDR3nt: TGTGCCAGCAGCATCCGGACTTCGGGCGATGAGCAGTTCTTC; CDR3aa: CASSIRTSGDEQFF
d_gene: TRBD1; j_gene: TRBJ1-2; abundance: .; v_gene: TRBV27; CDR3nt: TGTGCCAGCAGTTCGGATCCCGGGACAGGATATGGCTACACCTTC; CDR3aa: CASSSDPGTGYGYTF
d_gene: TRBD1; j_gene: TRBJ2-7; abundance: .; v_gene: TRBV7-2; CDR3nt: TGTGCCAGCAGCTTAAGACAGGGGGGCTACGAGCAGTACTTC; CDR3aa: CASSLRQGGYEQYF
d_gene: TRBD1; j_gene: TRBJ1-2; abundance: .; v_gene: TRBV12-3/TRBV12-4; CDR3nt: TGTGCCAGCAGTTGGCAGGGGGACTATGGCTACACCTTC; CDR3aa: CASSWQGDYGYTF
d_gene: .; j_gene: TRBJ2-7; abundance: .; v_gene: TRBV4-3; CDR3nt: TGCGCCAGCAGCCAAGAGGGGGCAGGCCCGCAGTACTTC; CDR3aa: CASSQEGAGPQYF
d_gene: TRBD1; j_gene: TRBJ1-5; abundance: .; v_gene: TRBV6-5; CDR3nt: TGTGCCAGCACCGAGACAGGGGGCTGGCAGCCCCAGCATTTT; CDR3aa: CASTETGGWQPQHF
d_gene: TRBD1; j_gene: TRBJ2-2; abundance: many; v_gene: TRBV19; CDR3nt: TGTGCCAGTAGTCCAGACGGACAGGGGGCAACCGGGGAGCTGTTTTTT; CDR3aa: CASSPDGQGATGELFF
d_gene: .; j_gene: TRBJ1-2; abundance: .; v_gene: TRBV11-2; CDR3nt: TGTGCCAGCAGCCCCCGTCTGGCAGGTGTCGGCTACACCTTC; CDR3aa: CASSPRLAGVGYTF
d_gene: TRBD2; j_gene: TRBJ2-3; abundance: .; v_gene: TRBV11-2; CDR3nt: TGTGCCAGCAGCCGCCTCGGACTAGCGAGCACAGATACGCAGTATTTT; CDR3aa: CASSRLGLASTDTQYF
d_gene: .; j_gene: TRBJ1-5; abundance: few; v_gene: TRBV19; CDR3nt: TGTGCCAGTAGCCGTCAGTTAAATCAGCCCCAGCATTTT; CDR3aa: CASSRQLNQPQHF
d_gene: .; j_gene: TRBJ2-7; abundance: .; v_gene: TRBV28; CDR3nt: TGTGCCAGCAGTTTCTGGGACACCGACAGGTCGATGGGGGACGAGCAGTACTTC; CDR3aa: CASSFWDTDRSMGDEQYF
d_gene: .; j_gene: TRBJ1-3; abundance: .; v_gene: TRBV5-8; CDR3nt: TGTGCCAGCAGCCTTTGGGGGGAGATCCTCTCTGGAAACACCATATATTTT; CDR3aa: CASSLWGEILSGNTIYF
d_gene: .; j_gene: TRBJ2-5; abundance: .; v_gene: TRBV5-6; CDR3nt: TGTGCCAGCAGCCTAGCTGGGGTGACCCAGTACTTC; CDR3aa: CASSLAGVTQYF
d_gene: .; j_gene: TRBJ2-7; abundance: .; v_gene: TRBV10-3; CDR3nt: TGTGCCATCAGTGCGATAGCGGACGAGCAGTACTTC; CDR3aa: CAISAIADEQYF
d_gene: TRBD2; j_gene: TRBJ2-5; abundance: .; v_gene: TRBV7-9; CDR3nt: TGTGCCAGCAGCTTAGGCGGGAGGGCTGAGGAGACCCAGTACTTC; CDR3aa: CASSLGGRAEETQYF
d_gene: TRBD2; j_gene: TRBJ2-7; abundance: few; v_gene: TRBV4-2; CDR3nt: TGTGCCAGCAGCCTCCCGGGGGAGGGGCACCACGAGCAGTACTTC; CDR3aa: CASSLPGEGHHEQYF
d_gene: TRBD1; j_gene: TRBJ1-1; abundance: once; v_gene: TRBV5-4; CDR3nt: TGTGCCAGCAGCTTCGGGACAGGGGGCACTGAAGCTTTCTTT; CDR3aa: CASSFGTGGTEAFF
d_gene: TRBD1; j_gene: TRBJ2-3; abundance: .; v_gene: TRBV7-6; CDR3nt: TGTGCCAGCAGCTCGACAGGGGCCAGCACAGATACGCAGTATTTT; CDR3aa: CASSSTGASTDTQYF